This entry is about one T cell receptor beta chain. This clonotype was picked up many times. Its recognized antigen is unknown. No quality values exist for individual bases; no much larger clone is one base distant. This sample is part of a study of T cells after yellow fever vaccination (dated by TCRdb to between 2017 and 2020). About the investigation overall: The SMART-Seq v4 Ultra Low Input RNA kit was used to prepare libraries from fractions with low cell numbers. To follow T-cell clones before and after primary and booster YFV17D yellow fever vaccination, bulk TCR alpha and beta repertoires were sequenced over time. Blood samples were taken at several timepoints before and after primary and secondary immunization, and bulk PBMC replicates and cell subsets were isolated. Two healthy male donors, one aged 18 to 30 and one aged 30 to 40 years, made up the cohort. Beyond this particular receptor, the publication reports: Because abundant contaminating clonotypes from the bulk population could be contained in FACS-sorted repertoires, computational filtering was required. Compared with the primary T-cell response, the secondary T-cell response was faster but weaker, reaching its peak on day 5 rather than on day 15. After the booster, most of the clones that had expanded following primary vaccination were detected again (roughly 97% of CD4 and around 90% of CD8), which suggests that memory was broadly maintained. The study included only two donors, which limits how far the findings can be generalized. A small fraction of clonotypes showed up in both the CD4 and CD8 compartments, probably as a result of convergent recombination.

The cysteine opens and the phenylalanine closes a CDR3 of 13 amino acids. The sequence is cut down to CDR3 DNA, 39 bases in frame from base 1. V and J are truncated by 10 bases and 5 bases respectively, leaving an intervening sequence of 17 bases. Taken from the germline V gene, the CDR1 and CDR2 loops are MNHNS and SASEGT. Sequencing was performed on an Illumina NovaSeq 6000. TCR cDNA was synthesized by 5'RACE template switching, which introduced a universal primer site and unique molecular identifiers. cDNA synthesis was primed from both the TCR alpha and TCR beta constant segments. Library amplification used two PCR steps, and the second PCR step added sample barcodes and sequencing adapters. Sequencing of the libraries was done on either Illumina HiSeq 2500 (2x100 bp) or NovaSeq (2x150 bp). The paper's processing steps were these. MIGEC handled demultiplexing of reads and collapsing into UMI consensus sequences, while MiXCR performed V(D)J alignment. Vaccine-responding clonotypes were defined with edgeR using replicate PBMC samples, requiring FDR below 0.01 and a log2 fold change above 5 up to day 15. Each bulk clonotype was labeled CD4 or CD8 based on which sequenced repertoire, CD4 or CD8, contained the clonotype at higher abundance. Through fastp at Q25 and MiXCR, TCRdb rebuilt clones from the public reads, retaining in-frame beta chains. Rows merge per CDR3 protein into single entries with the most common DNA and genes. The V and J calls were not made by the authors but by TCRdb's processing. The sample table records some 300,000 distinct CDR3 sequences; around 8.6% of these occur just once. The ten largest clones take up about 3.7% of the sample.

Explained via the paper, the treatment or condition label denotes: live attenuated yellow fever vaccine strain. PBMCs were isolated from peripheral blood using a standard Ficoll-Paque protocol. CD4 and CD8 T-cell fractions were isolated with Dynabeads CD4 and CD8 positive selection kits. TriZol was used to extract RNA from bulk PBMCs, CD4 and CD8 fractions, and dextramer-positive and dextramer-negative fractions. The sample consisted of CD4+ T cells sorted from PBMCs, taken 5 days after the yellow fever booster vaccination. The clonotype was recovered from a young man who received the YFV17D yellow fever vaccine. The sequence is built from TRBV6-1 and TRBJ1-2; the D region possibly corresponds to TRBD1 (5 bases align). In nucleotide form, the sequence is TGTGCCACCTCGGTAGCGGGGCTATATGGCTACACCTTC. Translated, this gives CATSVAGLYGYTF.